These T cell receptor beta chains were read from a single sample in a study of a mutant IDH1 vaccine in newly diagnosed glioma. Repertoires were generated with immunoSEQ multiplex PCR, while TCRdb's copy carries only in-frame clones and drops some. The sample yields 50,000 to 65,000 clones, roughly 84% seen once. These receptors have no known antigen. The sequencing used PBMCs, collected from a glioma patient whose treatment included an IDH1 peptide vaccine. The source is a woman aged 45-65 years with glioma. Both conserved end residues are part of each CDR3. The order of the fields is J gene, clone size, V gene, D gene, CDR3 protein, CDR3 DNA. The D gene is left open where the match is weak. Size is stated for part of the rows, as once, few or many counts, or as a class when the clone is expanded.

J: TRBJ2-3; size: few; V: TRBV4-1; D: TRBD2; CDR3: CASSRSPGLATDTQYF; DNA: TGCGCCAGCAGCCGGAGTCCTGGACTAGCGACAGATACGCAGTATTTT
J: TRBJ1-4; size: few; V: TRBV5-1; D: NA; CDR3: CASSPGDSTNEKLFF; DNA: TGCGCCAGCAGCCCCGGGGATTCAACTAATGAAAAACTGTTTTTT
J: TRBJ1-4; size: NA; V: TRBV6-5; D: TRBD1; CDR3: CASSYNVGTGYEKLFF; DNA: TGTGCCAGCAGTTATAACGTCGGGACAGGGTACGAAAAACTGTTTTTT
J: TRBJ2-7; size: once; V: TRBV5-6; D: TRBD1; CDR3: CASSLNDRGPYEQYF; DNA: TGTGCCAGCAGCTTGAACGACAGGGGGCCCTACGAGCAGTACTTC
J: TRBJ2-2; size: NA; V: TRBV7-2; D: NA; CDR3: CASSLIRGSTGELFF; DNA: TGTGCCAGCAGCTTAATTAGGGGTAGCACCGGGGAGCTGTTTTTT
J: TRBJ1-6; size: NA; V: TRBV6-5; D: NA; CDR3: CASSYSRGETPLHF; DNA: TGTGCCAGCAGTTACTCGAGAGGGGAAACACCCCTCCACTTT
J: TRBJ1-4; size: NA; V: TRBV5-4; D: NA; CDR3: CASSSTDLNEKLFF; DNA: TGTGCCAGCAGTTCAACTGACCTTAATGAAAAACTGTTTTTT
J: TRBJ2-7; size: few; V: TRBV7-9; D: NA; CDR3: CASSFAYEQYF; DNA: TGTGCCAGCAGCTTCGCCTACGAGCAGTACTTC
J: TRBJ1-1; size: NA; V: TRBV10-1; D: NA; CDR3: CASSAGQNTEAFF; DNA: TGCGCCAGCAGTGCTGGACAGAACACTGAAGCTTTCTTT
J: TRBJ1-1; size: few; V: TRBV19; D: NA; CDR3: CASSSDRGFEAFF; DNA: TGTGCCAGTAGTTCGGATCGGGGATTCGAAGCTTTCTTT
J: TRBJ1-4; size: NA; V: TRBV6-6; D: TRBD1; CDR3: CASSVTTGVANEKLFF; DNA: TGTGCCAGCAGTGTAACCACAGGGGTAGCTAATGAAAAACTGTTTTTT
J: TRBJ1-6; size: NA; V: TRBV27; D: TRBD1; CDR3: CASNPTGRNSPLHF; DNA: TGTGCCAGCAACCCGACAGGGAGAAATTCACCCCTCCACTTT
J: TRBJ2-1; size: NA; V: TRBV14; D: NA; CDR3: CASSQEAVGGEQFF; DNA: TGTGCCAGCAGCCAAGAGGCTGTGGGGGGTGAGCAGTTCTTC
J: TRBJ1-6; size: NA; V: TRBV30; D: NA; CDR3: CAWSAGDYNSPLHF; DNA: TGTGCCTGGAGTGCCGGGGACTATAATTCACCCCTCCACTTT
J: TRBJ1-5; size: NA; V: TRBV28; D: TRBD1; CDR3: CAGQGSNQPQHF; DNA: TGTGCAGGACAGGGGAGCAATCAGCCCCAGCATTTT
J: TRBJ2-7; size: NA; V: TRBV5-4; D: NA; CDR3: CASSPKGGRNEQYF; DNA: TGTGCCAGCAGCCCGAAAGGGGGGCGAAACGAGCAGTACTTC
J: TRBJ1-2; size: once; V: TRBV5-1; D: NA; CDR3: CASSLAVRRDANYGYTF; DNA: TGCGCCAGCAGCTTGGCCGTTAGGAGGGATGCCAACTATGGCTACACCTTC
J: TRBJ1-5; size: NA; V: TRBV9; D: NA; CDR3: CASSVDPGSNQPQHF; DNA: TGTGCCAGCAGCGTAGATCCGGGGAGCAATCAGCCCCAGCATTTT
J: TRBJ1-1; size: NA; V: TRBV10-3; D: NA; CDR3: CAASQKNTEAFF; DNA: TGTGCCGCATCACAGAAGAACACTGAAGCTTTCTTT
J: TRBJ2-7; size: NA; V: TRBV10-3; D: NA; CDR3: CAISVEPGTVAYEQYF; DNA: TGTGCCATCAGTGTCGAACCCGGGACGGTGGCCTACGAGCAGTACTTC
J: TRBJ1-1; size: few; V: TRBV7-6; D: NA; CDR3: CASSRTLNTEAFF; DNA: TGTGCCAGCAGCCGGACATTGAACACTGAAGCTTTCTTT
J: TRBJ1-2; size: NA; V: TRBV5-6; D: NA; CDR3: CASSLAGGGNYGYTF; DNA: TGTGCCAGCAGCTTGGCCGGCGGCGGAAACTATGGCTACACCTTC
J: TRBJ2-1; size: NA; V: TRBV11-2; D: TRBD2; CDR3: CASSAISGAGEQFF; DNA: TGTGCCAGCAGCGCCATAAGCGGGGCCGGTGAGCAGTTCTTC
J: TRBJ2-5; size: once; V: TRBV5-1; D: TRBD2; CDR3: CASSLGGTSGGETQYF; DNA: TGCGCCAGCAGCTTGGGGGGGACTAGCGGGGGAGAGACCCAGTACTTC
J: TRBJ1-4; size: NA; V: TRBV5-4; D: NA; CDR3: CASSTREVLIPTNEKLFF; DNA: TGTGCCAGCAGCACCCGGGAGGTACTTATCCCCACTAATGAAAAACTGTTTTTT
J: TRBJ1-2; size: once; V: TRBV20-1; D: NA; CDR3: CSGDGYTF; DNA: TGCAGTGGAGATGGCTACACCTTC
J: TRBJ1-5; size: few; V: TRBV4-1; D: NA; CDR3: CASSQDGQKHQPQHF; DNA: TGCGCCAGCAGCCAAGATGGACAGAAACATCAGCCCCAGCATTTT
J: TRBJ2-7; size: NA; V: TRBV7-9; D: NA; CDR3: CASSLGFGGQGYEQYF; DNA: TGTGCCAGCAGCTTAGGTTTTGGGGGGCAAGGGTACGAGCAGTACTTC
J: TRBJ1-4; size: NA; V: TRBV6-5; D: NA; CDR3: CASSYYFGEKLFF; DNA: TGTGCCAGCAGTTACTATTTTGGAGAAAAACTGTTTTTT